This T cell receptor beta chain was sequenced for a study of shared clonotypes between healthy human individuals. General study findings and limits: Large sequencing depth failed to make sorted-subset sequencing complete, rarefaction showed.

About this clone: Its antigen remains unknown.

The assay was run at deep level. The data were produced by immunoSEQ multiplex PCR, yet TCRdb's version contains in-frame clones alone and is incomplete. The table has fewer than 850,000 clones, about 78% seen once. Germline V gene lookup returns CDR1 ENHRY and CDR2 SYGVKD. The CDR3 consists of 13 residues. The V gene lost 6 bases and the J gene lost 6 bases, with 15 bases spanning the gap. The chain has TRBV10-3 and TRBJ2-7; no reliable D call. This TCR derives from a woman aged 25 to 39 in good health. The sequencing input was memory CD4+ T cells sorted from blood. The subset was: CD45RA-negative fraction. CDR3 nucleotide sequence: TGTGCCATCAGCGACGAGAGATTGTCCGAGCAGTACTTC. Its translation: CAISDERLSEQYF.